This passage covers 3 T cell receptor beta chains from one sample sequenced in a study of OX40 agonist ivuxolimab in advanced cancers. Assay: immunoSEQ multiplex PCR; the TCRdb copy retains only in-frame clones and omits some. The sample includes about 62,000 clones, roughly 85% of them seen just once. The specimen comprised CD4+ or CD8+ T cells sorted from blood, sampled in a trial of the OX40 agonist ivuxolimab. All receptors come from an adult with an advanced solid tumor such as melanoma, head and neck, liver or kidney cancer.

The chain couples TRBV30 to TRBJ1-2; 7 bases match TRBD1. The germline CDR1 and CDR2 sequences are GTSNPN and SVGIG (reference sequence). Trimming cost V 7 bases and J 8 bases; bases outside gene matches: 10. The length of the CDR3 is 12 residues. CDR3 DNA sequence: TGTGCCTTACAGGGGTCCTCTCGGGGCTACACCTTC. Amino acids: CALQGSSRGYTF.

The chain uses TRBV11-2 and TRBJ1-5; D might be TRBD1 (6 bases). CDR3 length equals 13 residues. CDR1 SGHAT and CDR2 FQNNGV come from the germline V gene. V lost 3 bases to trimming and J lost 15 bases, with 18 bases between them. CDR3 nucleotide sequence: TGTGCCAGCAGCTTGGATGCAACAGGGTCCCCGCATTTT. Translating it yields CASSLDATGSPHF.

As concerns this clone: The same CDR3 can be traced to other DNA sequences in this sample. The chain has TRBV28 and TRBJ1-4, with D uncertain. Deletions cut 2 bases from V and 5 bases from J, with 0 bases between. Germline V gives CDR1 MDHEN, CDR2 SYDVKM. This CDR3 spans 11 amino acids. CDR3 residues: CASSLNEKLFF. CDR3 nucleotides: TGTGCCAGCAGTTTAAATGAAAAACTGTTTTTT.